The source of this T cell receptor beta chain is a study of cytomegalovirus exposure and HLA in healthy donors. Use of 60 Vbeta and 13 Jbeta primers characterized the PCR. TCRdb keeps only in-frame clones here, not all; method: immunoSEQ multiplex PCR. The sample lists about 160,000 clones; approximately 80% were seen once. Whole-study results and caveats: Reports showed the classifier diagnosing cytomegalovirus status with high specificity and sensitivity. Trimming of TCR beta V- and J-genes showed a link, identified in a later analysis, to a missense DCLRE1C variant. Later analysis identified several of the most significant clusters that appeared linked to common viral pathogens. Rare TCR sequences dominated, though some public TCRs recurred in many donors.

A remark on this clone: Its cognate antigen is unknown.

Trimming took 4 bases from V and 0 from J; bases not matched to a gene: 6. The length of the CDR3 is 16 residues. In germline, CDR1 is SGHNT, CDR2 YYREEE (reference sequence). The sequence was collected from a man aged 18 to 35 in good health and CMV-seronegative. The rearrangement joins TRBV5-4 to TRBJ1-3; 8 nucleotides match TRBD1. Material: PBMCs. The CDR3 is CASSAGQGSSGNTIYF. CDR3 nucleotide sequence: TGTGCCAGCAGCGCTGGACAGGGAAGCTCTGGAAACACCATATATTTT.